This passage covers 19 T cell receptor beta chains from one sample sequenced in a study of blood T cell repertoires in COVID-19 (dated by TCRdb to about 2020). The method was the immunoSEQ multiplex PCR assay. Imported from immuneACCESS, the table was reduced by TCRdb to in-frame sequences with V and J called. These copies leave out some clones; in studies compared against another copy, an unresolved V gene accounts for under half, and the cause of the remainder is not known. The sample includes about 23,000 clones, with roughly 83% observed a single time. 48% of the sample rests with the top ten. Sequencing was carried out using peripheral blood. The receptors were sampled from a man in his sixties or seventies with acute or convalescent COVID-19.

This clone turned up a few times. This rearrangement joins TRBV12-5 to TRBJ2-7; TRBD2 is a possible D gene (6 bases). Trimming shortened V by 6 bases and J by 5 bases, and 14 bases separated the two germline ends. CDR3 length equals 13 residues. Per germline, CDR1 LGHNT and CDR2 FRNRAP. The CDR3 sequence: CASGLSPGDEQYF. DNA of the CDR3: TGTGCTAGTGGCCTCTCTCCGGGGGACGAGCAGTACTTC.

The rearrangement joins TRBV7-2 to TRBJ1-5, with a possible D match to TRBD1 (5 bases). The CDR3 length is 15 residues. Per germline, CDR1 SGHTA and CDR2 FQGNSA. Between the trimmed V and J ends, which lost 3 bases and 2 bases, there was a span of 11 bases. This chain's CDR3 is CASSFDSTRNQPQHF. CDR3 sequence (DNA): TGTGCCAGCAGCTTCGACAGCACCCGCAATCAGCCCCAGCATTTT.

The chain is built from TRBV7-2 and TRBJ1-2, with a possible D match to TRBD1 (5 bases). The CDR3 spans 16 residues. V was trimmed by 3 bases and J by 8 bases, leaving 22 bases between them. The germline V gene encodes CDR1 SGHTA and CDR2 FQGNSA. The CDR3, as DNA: TGTGCCAGCAGCTTTTTGTCGGGCGGGGACCAGGGAGGCTACACCTTC. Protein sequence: CASSFLSGGDQGGYTF.

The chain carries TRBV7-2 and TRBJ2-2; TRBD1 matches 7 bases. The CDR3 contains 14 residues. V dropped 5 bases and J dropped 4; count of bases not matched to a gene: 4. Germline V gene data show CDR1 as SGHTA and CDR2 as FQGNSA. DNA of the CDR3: TGTGCCAGCAGCGGGGACAGACTCACCGGGGAGCTGTTTTTT. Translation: CASSGDRLTGELFF.

The CDR3 nucleotides read TGTGCCAGCAGCGTAGAGGGAAGGGGGGGAACTTTCTTT. Its protein product is CASSVEGRGGTFF. The genes are TRBV9 and TRBJ1-1, with a weak D call TRBD1 (6 bases). The germline V gene has CDR1 SGDLS and CDR2 YYNGEE. The CDR3 runs to 13 residues. Trimming shortened V by 0 bases and J by 12 bases, and 15 bases separated the two germline ends.

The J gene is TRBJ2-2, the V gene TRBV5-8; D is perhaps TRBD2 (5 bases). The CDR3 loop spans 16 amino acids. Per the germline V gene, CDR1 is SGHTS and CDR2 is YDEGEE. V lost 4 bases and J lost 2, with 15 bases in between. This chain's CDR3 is CASSHPKAVNTGELFF. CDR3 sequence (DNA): TGTGCCAGCAGCCATCCCAAAGCGGTTAACACCGGGGAGCTGTTTTTT.

This chain's CDR3 is CASSLGQGATNEKLFF. Here the CDR3 DNA reads TGTGCCAGCTCACTTGGACAGGGGGCAACTAATGAAAAACTGTTTTTT. The J gene is TRBJ1-4, the V gene TRBV18, with 10 nucleotides matching TRBD1. The germline CDR1 and CDR2 sequences are KGHSH and LQKENI. This CDR3 has 16 residues. V lost 4 bases, J lost 0 bases, and 2 bases stayed unmatched.

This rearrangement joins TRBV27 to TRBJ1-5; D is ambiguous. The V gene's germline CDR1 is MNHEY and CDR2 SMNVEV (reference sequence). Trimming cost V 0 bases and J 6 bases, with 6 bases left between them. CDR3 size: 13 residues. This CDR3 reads CASSLSLSQPQHF. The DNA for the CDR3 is TGTGCCAGCAGTTTATCCCTGTCTCAGCCCCAGCATTTT.

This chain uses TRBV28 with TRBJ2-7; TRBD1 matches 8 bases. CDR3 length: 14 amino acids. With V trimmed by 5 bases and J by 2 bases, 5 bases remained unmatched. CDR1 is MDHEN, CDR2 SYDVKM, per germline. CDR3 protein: CASSQDRGPYEQYF. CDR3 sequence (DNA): TGTGCCAGCAGTCAAGACAGGGGACCCTACGAGCAGTACTTC.

CDR3 in amino acids: CATSTGIATNQRAFF. CDR3 DNA: TGTGCCACCAGCACCGGAATTGCGACTAACCAGAGGGCTTTCTTT. The genes are TRBV15 and TRBJ1-1; D gene ambiguous. Germline values: CDR1 LNHNV, CDR2 YYDKDF (reference sequence). The germline V and J ends were trimmed by 4 bases and 11 bases, with 23 bases remaining between them. The length of the CDR3 is 15 residues.

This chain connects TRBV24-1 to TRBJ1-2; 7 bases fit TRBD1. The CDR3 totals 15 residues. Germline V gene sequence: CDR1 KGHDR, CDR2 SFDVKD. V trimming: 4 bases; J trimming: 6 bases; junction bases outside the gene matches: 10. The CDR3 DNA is TGTGCCACCAGTGACACCGGGACAGCAGTAGATGGCTACACCTTC. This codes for CATSDTGTAVDGYTF.

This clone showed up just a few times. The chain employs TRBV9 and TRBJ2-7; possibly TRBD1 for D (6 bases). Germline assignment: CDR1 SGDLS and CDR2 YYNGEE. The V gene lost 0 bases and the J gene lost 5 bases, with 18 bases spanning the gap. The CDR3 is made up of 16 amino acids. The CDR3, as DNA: TGTGCCAGCAGCGTAGGGGTGGGGGCAACCCTAAACGAGCAGTACTTC. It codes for CASSVGVGATLNEQYF.

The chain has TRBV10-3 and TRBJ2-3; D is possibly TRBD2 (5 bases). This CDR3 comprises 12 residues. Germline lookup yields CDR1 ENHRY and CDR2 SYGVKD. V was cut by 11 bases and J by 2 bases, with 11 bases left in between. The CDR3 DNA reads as TGTGCCGCCGAGGGCAACACAGATACGCAGTATTTT. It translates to CAAEGNTDTQYF.

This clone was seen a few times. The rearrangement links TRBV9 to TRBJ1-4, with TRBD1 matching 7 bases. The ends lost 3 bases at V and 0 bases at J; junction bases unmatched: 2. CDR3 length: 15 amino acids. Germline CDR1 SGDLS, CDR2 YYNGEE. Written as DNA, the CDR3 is TGTGCCAGCAGCGGGGACAGCGCAACTAATGAAAAACTGTTTTTT. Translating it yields CASSGDSATNEKLFF.

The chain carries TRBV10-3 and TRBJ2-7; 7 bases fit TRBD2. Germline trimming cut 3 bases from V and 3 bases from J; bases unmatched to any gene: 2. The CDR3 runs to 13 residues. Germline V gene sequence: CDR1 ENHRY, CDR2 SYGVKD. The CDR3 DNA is TGTGCCATCAGTGAAACTAGCGACTACGAGCAGTACTTC. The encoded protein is CAISETSDYEQYF.

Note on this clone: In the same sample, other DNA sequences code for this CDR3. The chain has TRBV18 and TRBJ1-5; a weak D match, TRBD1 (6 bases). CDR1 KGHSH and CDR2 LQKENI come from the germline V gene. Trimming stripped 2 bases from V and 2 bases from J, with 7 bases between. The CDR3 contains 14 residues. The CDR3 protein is CASSPGGGNQPQHF. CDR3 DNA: TGTGCCAGCTCACCAGGGGGCGGCAATCAGCCCCAGCATTTT. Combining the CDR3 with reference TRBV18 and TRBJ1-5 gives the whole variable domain NAGVMQNPRHLVRRRGQEARLRCSPMKGHSHVYWYRQLPEEGLKFMVYLQKENIIDESGMPKERFSAEFPKEGPSILRIQQVVRGDSAAYFCASSPGGGNQPQHFGDGTRLSIL.

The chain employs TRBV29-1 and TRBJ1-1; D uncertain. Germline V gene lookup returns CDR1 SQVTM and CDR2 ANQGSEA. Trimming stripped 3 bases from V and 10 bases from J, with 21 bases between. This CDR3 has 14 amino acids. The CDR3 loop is CSVDLRARVSGAFF. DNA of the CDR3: TGCAGCGTTGACTTGCGGGCCCGGGTATCGGGAGCTTTCTTT.

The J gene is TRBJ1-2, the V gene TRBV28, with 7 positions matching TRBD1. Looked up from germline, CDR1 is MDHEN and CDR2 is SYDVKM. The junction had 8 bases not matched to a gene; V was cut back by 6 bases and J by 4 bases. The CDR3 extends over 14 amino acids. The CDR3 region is CASSRDSDTYGYTF. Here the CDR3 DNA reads TGTGCCAGCAGCCGGGACAGCGACACCTATGGCTACACCTTC.

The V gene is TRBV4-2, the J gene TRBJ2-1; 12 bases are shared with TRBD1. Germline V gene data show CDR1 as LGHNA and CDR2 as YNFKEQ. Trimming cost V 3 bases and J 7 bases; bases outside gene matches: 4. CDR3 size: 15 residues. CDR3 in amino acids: CASSQGQGAKNEQFF. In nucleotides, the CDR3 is TGTGCCAGCAGCCAGGGACAGGGGGCGAAGAATGAGCAGTTCTTC.